These T cell receptor beta chains were read from a single sample in a study of shared clonotypes between healthy human individuals. Libraries were prepared by immunoSEQ multiplex PCR; TCRdb keeps only in-frame clonotypes and omits some of them. The data contain about 2.1 million clones, around 93% of them singletons. Sample: naive CD8+ T cells from PBMCs. The receptors were sampled from a man aged 18 to 29 in good health. Some clones in this sample may be carry-over from other donors' samples. Both conserved end residues are trimmed from each CDR3. A D gene is named only where the DNA matches it firmly.

>TRBV4-2|.|TRBJ2-7
ASSPELTDPSGEQY
>TRBV4-1|.|TRBJ2-1
ASSQVSESYNEQF
>TRBV6-1|.|TRBJ2-7
ASSDPGRRDGYEQY
>TRBV14|.|TRBJ2-1
ASSQTLTMYNEQF
>TRBV7-9|TRBD2|TRBJ2-1
ASSFSGGGYNEQF
>TRBV6-5|.|TRBJ1-5
ASSVRVSQPQH
>TRBV5-4|.|TRBJ2-7
ASSSRDSATYEQY
>TRBV6-1|.|TRBJ2-7
ASKNRDNSYEQY
>TRBV4-1|.|TRBJ1-5
ASSHPDRFNQPQH
>TRBV5-6|.|TRBJ1-1
ASSGQGRWDTEAF
>TRBV9|.|TRBJ1-5
ASSVGIGSNQPQH
>TRBV29-1|.|TRBJ1-3
SVEEGLRGGNTIY
>TRBV27|.|TRBJ1-1
ASSLTVHGTEAF